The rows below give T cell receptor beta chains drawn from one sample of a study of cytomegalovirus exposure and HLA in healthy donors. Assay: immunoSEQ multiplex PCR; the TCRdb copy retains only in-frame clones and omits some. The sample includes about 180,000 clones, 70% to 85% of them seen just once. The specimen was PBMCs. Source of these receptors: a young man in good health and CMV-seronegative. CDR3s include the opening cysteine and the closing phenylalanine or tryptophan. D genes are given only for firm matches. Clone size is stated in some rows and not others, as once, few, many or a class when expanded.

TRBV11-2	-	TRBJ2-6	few	TGTGCCAGCAGCTTAGCAGGGTCTGGGGCCAACGTCCTGACTTTC	CASSLAGSGANVLTF
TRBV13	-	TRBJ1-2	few	TGTGCCAGCAGCTTATCACAGGATGGCTACACCTTC	CASSLSQDGYTF
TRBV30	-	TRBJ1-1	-	TGTGCCTGGAGTGTGGGGGGGTCACGGCCTGAAGCTTTCTTT	CAWSVGGSRPEAFF
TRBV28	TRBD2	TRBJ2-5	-	TGTGCCAGCAGTTCTCCTGGGACTAGCGGGGAGACCCAGTACTTC	CASSSPGTSGETQYF
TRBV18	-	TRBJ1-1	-	TGTGCCAGCTCACCGGGAGTCCTGTCTCCCGCTGAAGCTTTCTTT	CASSPGVLSPAEAFF
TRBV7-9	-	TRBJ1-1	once	TGTGCCAGCAGCTCTTTCAACAGGGCGGGGGCTGAAGCTTTCTTT	CASSSFNRAGAEAFF
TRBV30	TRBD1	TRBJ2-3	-	TGTGCCTGGAGGATCCGGGACAGGGAAACAGATACGCAGTATTTT	CAWRIRDRETDTQYF
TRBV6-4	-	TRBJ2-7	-	TGTGCCAGCAGAGCCGGGACACATTACGAGCAGTACTTC	CASRAGTHYEQYF
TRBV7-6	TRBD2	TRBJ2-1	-	TGTGCCAGCAGCTTAGGGGCTAGCGGGGTCTCCTACAATGAGCAGTTCTTC	CASSLGASGVSYNEQFF
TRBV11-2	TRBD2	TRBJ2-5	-	TGTGCCAGCAGCTTGTTCGTTGGTGCGGGAGGGACCCAAGAGACCCAGTACTTC	CASSLFVGAGGTQETQYF
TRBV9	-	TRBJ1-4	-	TGTGCCAGCAGCGAATCAGGGTCAAGGGGTGAAAAACTGTTTTTT	CASSESGSRGEKLFF
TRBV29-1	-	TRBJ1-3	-	TGCAGCGCCTGGGGGGTTTTCGGAAACACCATATATTTT	CSAWGVFGNTIYF
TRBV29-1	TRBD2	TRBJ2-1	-	TGCAGCGTTGGGAGCGGGACTCACAATGAGCAGTTCTTC	CSVGSGTHNEQFF
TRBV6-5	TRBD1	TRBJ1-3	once	TGTGCCAGCAGTTACGACAGGGGCTCTGGAAACACCATATATTTT	CASSYDRGSGNTIYF
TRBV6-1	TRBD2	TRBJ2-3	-	TGTGCCAGCCATAGCGGGGGGGCAGGCACAGATACGCAGTATTTT	CASHSGGAGTDTQYF
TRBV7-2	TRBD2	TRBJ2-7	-	TGTGCCAGCAGCTTAGGGGCGGGGGGCGAGCAGTACTTC	CASSLGAGGEQYF
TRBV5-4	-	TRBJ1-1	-	TGTGCCAGCAGCTTGAGCTCGGAGGGGGCTTTCTTT	CASSLSSEGAFF
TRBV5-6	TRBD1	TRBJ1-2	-	TGTGCCAGCAGCCTCGACAGGGGGGACTATGGCTACACCTTC	CASSLDRGDYGYTF
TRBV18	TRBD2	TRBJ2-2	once	TGTGCCAGCTCACCACCGGGCAGCGGGGGGACCGGGGAGCTGTTTTTT	CASSPPGSGGTGELFF
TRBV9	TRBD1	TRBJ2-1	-	TGTGCCAGCAGCGTAGGTCCAGGGGGCAGAGTCAATGAGCAGTTCTTC	CASSVGPGGRVNEQFF
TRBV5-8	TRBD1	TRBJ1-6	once	TGTGCCAGCAGCGGCCGGGACAGGGAGAATTCACCCCTCCACTTT	CASSGRDRENSPLHF